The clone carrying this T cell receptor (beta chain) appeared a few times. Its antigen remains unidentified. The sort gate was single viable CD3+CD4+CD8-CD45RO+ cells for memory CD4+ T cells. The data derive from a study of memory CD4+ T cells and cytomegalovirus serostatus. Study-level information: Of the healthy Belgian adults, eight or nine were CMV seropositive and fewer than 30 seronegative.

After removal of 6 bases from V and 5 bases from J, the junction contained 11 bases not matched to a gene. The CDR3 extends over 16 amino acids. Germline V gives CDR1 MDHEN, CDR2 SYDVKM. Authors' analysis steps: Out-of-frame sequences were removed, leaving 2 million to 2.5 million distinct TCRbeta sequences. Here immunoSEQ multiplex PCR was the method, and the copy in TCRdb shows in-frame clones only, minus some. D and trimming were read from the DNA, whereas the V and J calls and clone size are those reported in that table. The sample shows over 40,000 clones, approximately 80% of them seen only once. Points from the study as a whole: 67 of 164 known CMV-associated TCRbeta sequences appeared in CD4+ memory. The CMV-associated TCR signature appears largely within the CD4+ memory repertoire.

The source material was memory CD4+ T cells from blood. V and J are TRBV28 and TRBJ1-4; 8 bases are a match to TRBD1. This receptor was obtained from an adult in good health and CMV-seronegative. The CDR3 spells CASSSPRTGTNEKLFF. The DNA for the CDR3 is TGTGCCAGCAGCTCCCCCCGGACAGGGACCAATGAAAAACTGTTTTTT.